This TCR beta chain was profiled in a study of shared clonotypes between healthy human individuals. TCRdb's table, derived via immunoSEQ multiplex PCR, lists solely in-frame clones and lacks some. This sample carries about 2.5 million clones, around 93% of them seen once, and the ten largest clones take about 0.41%. CDR3 size: 15 residues. In germline, CDR1 is MDHEN, CDR2 SYDVKM. Unmatched junction bases numbered 6, after V lost 8 bases and J lost 1 base. The chain combines TRBV28 with TRBJ1-1; TRBD1 aligns across 11 bases. This receptor was identified in a man between 18 and 35 years old in good health. Some clones in this sample may be carry-over from other donors' samples. Sample: naive CD4+ T cells from PBMCs. Subset here: CD45RA+ positively selected. CDR3 loop: CASLGTGGGNTEAFF. In nucleotides, the CDR3 is TGTGCCAGCTTAGGGACAGGGGGTGGGAACACTGAAGCTTTCTTT.